Sequencing of this T cell receptor (beta chain) was carried out in a study of blood T cell repertoires in COVID-19 (dated by TCRdb to the early 2020s). Regarding the research as a whole: Samples covering the acute and convalescent phases of COVID-19 were provided by collaborators in the United States, Italy and Spain. The material from the prospective study consisted of cDNA or gDNA derived from T cells, B-cell-depleted T cells, or PBMCs. The dataset comprised deeply sampled blood TCRbeta repertoires from subjects exposed to, actively infected with, or recovered from COVID-19. The repertoires were released in a freely available public database intended as a resource for research on the immune response to SARS-CoV-2. Samples came from the ongoing ImmuneRACE study (first 160 participants) plus 1,254 subjects from 6 global collaborators. A de-identified subject ID, COVID-19 status, age in years and sex were almost always included in the sample metadata. Where HLA class I and class II types were available, the types were taken from metadata supplied by the sample provider, not from assay-based typing.

Participants in the prospective study were enrolled through a virtual design, were aged about 18 to 89 years, and lived in roughly 25 United States geographic areas. Cohort assignment in the prospective study relied on participant-reported clinical history from a screening survey and a study questionnaire. In the prospective study, mobile phlebotomists collected whole blood, serum and a nasopharyngeal or oropharyngeal swab from each participant. Participants in the prospective study had the option to provide additional blood draws and questionnaires over a roughly two-month period. Prospective study blood samples were shipped either frozen or at room temperature before DNA extraction. For this clone: This clone's antigen is unknown. The sample holds no much larger clone one base away, and base qualities are not on file.

TCRbeta CDR3 regions were amplified from genomic DNA by means of the immunoSEQ Assay, a bias-controlled multiplex PCR. As for the authors' bioinformatics: Within the assay, amplification of reference gene primers was used to estimate how many nucleated cells each sample contained. To quantify the absolute abundance of each unique TCRbeta CDR3 rearrangement, sequence reads were collapsed and filtered. Productive Simpson clonality was computed per sample as the square root of Simpson's diversity index over productive rearrangements. Imported from immuneACCESS, the table was reduced by TCRdb to in-frame sequences with V and J called. These copies leave out some clones; in studies compared against another copy, an unresolved V gene accounts for under half, and the cause of the remainder is not known. The DNA was the basis for D and trimming; V, J and clone size are from that table. The sample table records 380,000 or so clones; approximately 88% of these occur just once. The ten largest clonotypes hold around 1.9% of the sample.

The investigation overall reported the following: Clinical and demographic metadata were provided uncurated, with the amount varying by source and participant.

Inclusive of the bounding cysteine and phenylalanine, the CDR3 is 16 residues long. Just CDR3 DNA is preserved here, 48 bases in frame from base 1. The V end loses 6 bases and the J end loses 0 bases, and a stretch of 15 bases separates them. As encoded in the germline V gene, CDR1 is SGHVS while CDR2 is FNYEAQ. Sequences were obtained from PBMCs or T cells enriched from blood (not recorded which). The receptor was isolated from a middle-aged woman with acute COVID-19. Rearrangement joined TRBV7-6 to TRBJ2-1; the D gene cannot be named for sure. CDR3 protein: CASRRNGGDSYNEQFF. The DNA sequence follows: TGTGCCAGCAGAAGGAACGGTGGAGACTCCTACAATGAGCAGTTCTTC.